These T cell receptor beta chains were read from a single sample in a study of shared clonotypes between healthy human individuals. Measured with immunoSEQ multiplex PCR; TCRdb has only the in-frame clones, and not every one. The sample holds about 1.1 million clones, approximately 80% seen once. The specimen was memory CD4+ T cells from PBMCs. The receptors originated from a man aged 18-30 years in good health. Some clones in this sample may be carry-over from other donors' samples. The CDR3 runs from the conserved cysteine through the conserved F or W. A D gene is named only where the DNA matches it firmly. Clone size is given for some rows only: seen once, a few or many times, or a class if the clone is expanded.

j_gene,v_gene,abundance,d_gene,CDR3nt,CDR3aa
TRBJ2-3,TRBV19,NA,NA,TGTGCCAGTAGTCCCGGCAGGACCGATACGCAGTATTTT,CASSPGRTDTQYF
TRBJ2-1,TRBV10-3,NA,TRBD2,TGTGCCATCAGTGCCGGACGGCGGGAGGACCACAATGAGCAGTTCTTC,CAISAGRREDHNEQFF
TRBJ2-3,TRBV28,NA,NA,TGTGCCAGCGGCGGGTCGATTAGCACAGATACGCAGTATTTT,CASGGSISTDTQYF
TRBJ1-2,TRBV2,NA,TRBD1,TGTGCCAGCAGTGCGGGGACAGGGGGCCACTATGGCTACACCTTC,CASSAGTGGHYGYTF
TRBJ2-7,TRBV6-6,NA,NA,TGTGCCAGCAGTTACTCAGCGTACGAGCAGTACTTC,CASSYSAYEQYF
TRBJ2-1,TRBV5-1,NA,TRBD2,TGCGCCAGCAGCTTTGGTGGCGGGAGACTTACTCATGAGCAGTTCTTC,CASSFGGGRLTHEQFF
TRBJ2-3,TRBV30,NA,TRBD1,TGTGCCTGGAGTGCTTCCCGGGACAGGGTAACAGATACGCAGTATTTT,CAWSASRDRVTDTQYF
TRBJ1-2,TRBV19,NA,NA,TGTGCCAGTAGTCCGGAATCGACGGGGATCTATGGCTACACCTTC,CASSPESTGIYGYTF
TRBJ2-7,TRBV30,once,NA,TGTGCCTGGAGTGGCTCTTCGCTGGACGGCTACGAGCAGTACTTC,CAWSGSSLDGYEQYF
TRBJ1-1,TRBV5-1,once,TRBD1,TGCGCCAGCAGCTCACAGGGGGCGCTCACTGAAGCTTTCTTT,CASSSQGALTEAFF
TRBJ2-3,TRBV29-1,NA,TRBD2,TGCAGCGTTGGCAGCGGGAGGGCCCCGGCAGATACGCAGTATTTT,CSVGSGRAPADTQYF
TRBJ1-5,TRBV5-1,NA,TRBD1,TGCGCCAGCAGCTGGGGACAGGATCAGCCCCAGCATTTT,CASSWGQDQPQHF
TRBJ2-7,TRBV7-3,NA,TRBD2,TGTGCCAGCAGCCCTAGGGCTAGCGGGAGCGAGCAGTACTTC,CASSPRASGSEQYF
TRBJ2-1,TRBV25-1,NA,TRBD2,TGTGCCAGCAGTGAAAGCGGGGGGCGGTACAATGAGCAGTTCTTC,CASSESGGRYNEQFF
TRBJ1-2,TRBV4-3,once,NA,TGCGCCAGCAGCCAAGATACCGAGGGCCGAGGCTACACCTTC,CASSQDTEGRGYTF
TRBJ2-2,TRBV4-2,NA,TRBD2,TGTGCCAGCAGCCAAGATCCGCGGCTAGCGGACTCCACCGGGGAGCTGTTTTTT,CASSQDPRLADSTGELFF
TRBJ1-2,TRBV18,once,NA,TGTGCCAGCTCACCATCGTACAGGGATGGCTACACCTTC,CASSPSYRDGYTF
TRBJ2-3,TRBV7-2,NA,NA,TGTGCCAGCAGTCTAGATACAGATACGCAGTATTTT,CASSLDTDTQYF
TRBJ1-2,TRBV5-6,NA,NA,TGTGCCACCTCTCCCTCGGGGGGCGGAGACTATGGCTACACCTTC,CATSPSGGGDYGYTF
TRBJ2-3,TRBV15,NA,TRBD1,TGTGCCACCAGCAGTGGGACAGGGACAGATACGCAGTATTTT,CATSSGTGTDTQYF
TRBJ2-3,TRBV6-4,NA,NA,TGTGCCAGCAGCGGCATGGGGCACGATACGCAGTATTTT,CASSGMGHDTQYF
TRBJ2-2,TRBV18,NA,NA,TGTGCCAGCTCACCTCGGGGCCCAAACACCGGGGAGCTGTTTTTT,CASSPRGPNTGELFF
TRBJ2-7,TRBV7-9,NA,NA,TGTGCCAGCAGCTTAGACAGGGGGGGCGAGCAGTACTTC,CASSLDRGGEQYF
TRBJ2-1,TRBV10-3,NA,NA,TGTGCCATCAACCGGGGCACCGGGTCCTACAATGAGCAGTTCTTC,CAINRGTGSYNEQFF
TRBJ2-3,TRBV7-3,NA,NA,TGTGCCAGCAGCTTTGGGGACACAGATACGCAGTATTTT,CASSFGDTDTQYF
TRBJ1-1,TRBV6-6,NA,NA,TGTGCCAGCAGTTACGGGCTTGCCGGGAACACTGAAGCTTTCTTT,CASSYGLAGNTEAFF
TRBJ2-1,TRBV7-9,NA,NA,TGTGCCAGCAGCTTTGGATACAATGAGCAGTTCTTC,CASSFGYNEQFF
TRBJ2-5,TRBV4-3,NA,NA,TGCGCTAGCAGCCAAGGAGAGACAGGCCCCTCTGGGGGAGAGACCCAGTACTTC,CASSQGETGPSGGETQYF
TRBJ2-3,TRBV10-3,NA,NA,TGTGCCATCAGCCCCGGGGCGGGGTCTGCCACAGATACGCAGTATTTT,CAISPGAGSATDTQYF
TRBJ1-2,TRBV2,NA,TRBD1,TGTGCCAGCAGGCCGCCAGGGGACAGGGGAGTTTACGGCTACACCTTC,CASRPPGDRGVYGYTF
TRBJ1-5,TRBV6-5,NA,TRBD1,TGTGCCAGCACCCACGACGGGACAGGGGGACAGCCCCAGCATTTT,CASTHDGTGGQPQHF
TRBJ2-5,TRBV12-5,NA,TRBD1,TGTGCTAGTGGTTTGGGGACAGGGAGAGAAGAGACCCAGTACTTC,CASGLGTGREETQYF
TRBJ1-4,TRBV10-3,NA,TRBD1,TGTGCCAGCAGTTACAGGGGAGGGGAAAAACTGTTTTTT,CASSYRGGEKLFF
TRBJ2-1,TRBV6-5,NA,NA,TGTGCCAGCAGTTACTTTGGGACCCCGGGGTATGAGCAGTTCTTC,CASSYFGTPGYEQFF
TRBJ2-1,TRBV5-1,NA,TRBD1,TGCGCCAGCAGCTTCGGACAGGGAACCTACAATGAGCAGTTCTTC,CASSFGQGTYNEQFF
TRBJ2-1,TRBV5-4,NA,NA,TGTGCCAGCAGCCCTGGGACCGCTACCTACAATGAGCAGTTCTTC,CASSPGTATYNEQFF
TRBJ2-7,TRBV15,NA,TRBD1,TGTGCCACCAGCAGAGCATTGGCAGGGGGCTCCTACGAGCAGTACTTC,CATSRALAGGSYEQYF
TRBJ1-3,TRBV28,NA,TRBD1,TGTGCCAGCAGATCATACCGGGACAGGGCAGGAGGTACCTCTGGAAACACCATATATTTT,CASRSYRDRAGGTSGNTIYF
TRBJ1-1,TRBV5-1,NA,NA,TGCGCCAGCAGCTTGGACCCAGGGAAGAACACTGAAGCTTTCTTT,CASSLDPGKNTEAFF
TRBJ2-3,TRBV4-3,NA,NA,TGCGCCAGCAGCCAAGAGTACAGGGTAGGGACAGATACGCAGTATTTT,CASSQEYRVGTDTQYF
TRBJ1-3,TRBV10-3,NA,NA,TGTGCCATCAGGGAACAGATCTCTGGAAACACCATATATTTT,CAIREQISGNTIYF
TRBJ2-5,TRBV5-1,NA,NA,TGCGCCAGCAGCTTGGTGGACGGACAAGAGACCCAGTACTTC,CASSLVDGQETQYF
TRBJ2-3,TRBV9,NA,TRBD1,TGTGCCAGCAGCGCTGGGACAGGGGGCACAGATACGCAGTATTTT,CASSAGTGGTDTQYF
TRBJ2-5,TRBV19,NA,TRBD2,TGTGCCAGCGCCCGGACTAGCGGGAGGGTGGAGACCCAGTACTTC,CASARTSGRVETQYF
TRBJ1-2,TRBV5-1,NA,NA,TGCGCCAGCAGCTTTATGTGGGGCACGTATGGCTACACCTTC,CASSFMWGTYGYTF
TRBJ2-5,TRBV7-3,NA,NA,TGTGCCAGCAGCCTGAGGGGGTACCAAGAGACCCAGTACTTC,CASSLRGYQETQYF
TRBJ2-5,TRBV7-2,NA,NA,TGTGCCAGCAGCTTAGATCCCAGGAGGGATCCTGGCAAGACCCAGTACTTC,CASSLDPRRDPGKTQYF
TRBJ2-1,TRBV4-1,NA,NA,TGCGCCAGCAGCCAGGACGGGGCAGGGTCTACCCTGGCCCCTGAGCAGTTCTTC,CASSQDGAGSTLAPEQFF
TRBJ2-7,TRBV2,NA,NA,TGTGCCAGCTCCCGGCCGGCAATCTCCTACGAGCAGTACTTC,CASSRPAISYEQYF
TRBJ2-3,TRBV7-2,NA,NA,TGTGCCAGCAGCCCGCTAGTTACAAGCACAGATACGCAGTATTTT,CASSPLVTSTDTQYF
TRBJ1-2,TRBV2,NA,TRBD1,TGTGCCAGCAGTGTGACAGGGTGGGATGGCTACACCTTC,CASSVTGWDGYTF
TRBJ1-2,TRBV7-9,NA,NA,TGTGCCAGCAGCGAAGGGACTTCTGGCTACACCTTC,CASSEGTSGYTF
TRBJ2-7,TRBV6-1,once,NA,TGTGCCAGCAGTGATATAAGCGGATTGTCCTACGAGCAGTACTTC,CASSDISGLSYEQYF
TRBJ2-5,TRBV18,NA,TRBD1,TGTGCCAGCTCAGCGGACAGGGGGCGCCGAGAGACCCAGTACTTC,CASSADRGRRETQYF
TRBJ1-4,TRBV19,NA,TRBD1,TGTGCCAGTATGGGAGGGGGCGAAGGTGAAAAACTGTTTTTT,CASMGGGEGEKLFF
TRBJ1-2,TRBV27,NA,TRBD1,TGTGCCAGCCGTACGTTCCTTTACGGGACAGGGGCAGGGGGCTACACCTTC,CASRTFLYGTGAGGYTF
TRBJ1-5,TRBV5-1,NA,NA,TGCGCCAGCAGCCACGGCGACGGACACAATCAGCCCCAGCATTTT,CASSHGDGHNQPQHF
TRBJ1-2,TRBV27,NA,NA,TGTGCCAGCAGCCAGTTTATAGGGAGGGATCATGGCTACACCTTC,CASSQFIGRDHGYTF
TRBJ2-7,TRBV29-1,once,NA,TGCAGCGCCGGGGCAGAACTATACGAGCAGTACTTC,CSAGAELYEQYF
TRBJ1-1,TRBV5-1,few,NA,TGCGCCAGCAGCTGGGGGGGCACTGAAGCTTTCTTT,CASSWGGTEAFF